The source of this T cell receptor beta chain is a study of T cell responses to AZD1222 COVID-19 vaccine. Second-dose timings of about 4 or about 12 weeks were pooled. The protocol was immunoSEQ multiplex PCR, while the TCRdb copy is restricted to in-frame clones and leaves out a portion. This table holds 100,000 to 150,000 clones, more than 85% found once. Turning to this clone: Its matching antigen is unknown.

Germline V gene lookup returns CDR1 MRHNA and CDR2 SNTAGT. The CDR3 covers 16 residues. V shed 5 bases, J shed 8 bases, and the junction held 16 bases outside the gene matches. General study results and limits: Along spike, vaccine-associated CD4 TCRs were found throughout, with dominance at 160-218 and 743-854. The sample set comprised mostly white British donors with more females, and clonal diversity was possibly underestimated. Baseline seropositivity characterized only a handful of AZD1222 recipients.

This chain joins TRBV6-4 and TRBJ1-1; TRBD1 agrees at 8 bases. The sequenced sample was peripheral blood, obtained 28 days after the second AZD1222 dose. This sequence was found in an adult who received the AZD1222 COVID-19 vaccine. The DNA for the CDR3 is TGTGCCAGCAGTTCTACTCCCCTGACAGGGGCGGAAGAAGCTTTCTTT. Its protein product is CASSSTPLTGAEEAFF.